The rows below give T cell receptor beta chains drawn from one sample of a study of Ad26.COV2.S vaccination and SARS-CoV-2 variants. Here immunoSEQ multiplex PCR was the method, and the copy in TCRdb shows in-frame clones only, minus some. The sample records around 450,000 clones, approximately 89% being singletons. Sequenced here: peripheral blood, sampled in a trial of Ad26.COV2.S vaccine versus placebo. The receptors here all came from a person aged 18-65 years who received the Ad26.COV2.S COVID-19 vaccine or a placebo. The CDR3 runs from the conserved cysteine through the conserved F or W. A D gene is named only where the DNA matches it firmly. The size of a clone is reported for some rows only, either as once, few or many, or as a class for expanded clones.

d_call clone_size j_call v_call cdr3_nt cdr3_aa
. . TRBJ2-7 TRBV15 TGTGCCACCAGCAGAGATACAGCAGGGAGGTACGAGCAGTACTTC CATSRDTAGRYEQYF
TRBD1 . TRBJ2-1 TRBV5-1 TGCGCCAGCAGCACCGGGACAGGGCCATACAATGAGCAGTTCTTC CASSTGTGPYNEQFF
. . TRBJ1-3 TRBV19 TGTGCCAGTAGCCGGGCTGGAAACACCATATATTTT CASSRAGNTIYF
TRBD2 . TRBJ2-3 TRBV18 TGTGCCAGCTCACCGACGAGCGGGGACGAAACAGATACGCAGTATTTT CASSPTSGDETDTQYF
TRBD2 . TRBJ2-1 TRBV5-1 TGCGCCAGCAGCTTGGTGCCTAGCGGGGGCCTCGAGAAGTTCTTC CASSLVPSGGLEKFF
. . TRBJ1-1 TRBV7-8 TGTGCCAGCAGCTTAGCTCCGGCTCCTACAGGGATGAACACTGAAGCTTTCTTT CASSLAPAPTGMNTEAFF
. . TRBJ1-5 TRBV5-6 TGTGCCAGCAGCACACGATCTGTGAATCAGCCCCAGCATTTT CASSTRSVNQPQHF
TRBD1 . TRBJ2-7 TRBV19 TGTGCCAGTAGTGCCACCCGGGACAGGAGCTCCTACGAGCAGTACTTC CASSATRDRSSYEQYF
. many TRBJ1-6 TRBV4-1 TGCGCCAGCAGCCAAGGGTCCCGCTTCTTCTATTCACCCCTCCACTTT CASSQGSRFFYSPLHF
TRBD1 . TRBJ2-1 TRBV5-4 TGTGCCAGCAGCTTGGGGGGACAGAGCTCCTACAATGAGCAGTTCTTC CASSLGGQSSYNEQFF
. . TRBJ1-1 TRBV11-3 TGTGCCAGCAGCTTAGAAGAGGGCGGGGGGCTGAACACTGAAGCTTTCTTT CASSLEEGGGLNTEAFF
. . TRBJ1-4 TRBV18 TGTGCCAGCTCACTGAGGGTCTCAACTAATGAAAAACTGTTTTTT CASSLRVSTNEKLFF
TRBD1 . TRBJ1-6 TRBV9 TGTGCCAGCAGCTTGGGACAGGGGAAAACGGTTGGAAATTCACCCCTCCACTTT CASSLGQGKTVGNSPLHF
TRBD1 . TRBJ1-2 TRBV2 TGTGCCAGCAGTACACAATCCACAGGGGGTGGCTACACCTTC CASSTQSTGGGYTF
. . TRBJ2-2 TRBV5-4 TGTGCCAGCAGCGATCCATGGAGAGACAGCCCGAACACCGGGGAGCTGTTTTTT CASSDPWRDSPNTGELFF
. . TRBJ1-4 TRBV30 TGTGCCTGGAGTGTACACGGGGCAACTAATGAAAAACTGTTTTTT CAWSVHGATNEKLFF
TRBD1 . TRBJ1-4 TRBV7-8 TGTGCCAGCAGCCGGACAGGGGCGGGCCGAAAACTGTTTTTT CASSRTGAGRKLFF
TRBD2 . TRBJ2-5 TRBV7-7 TGTGCCAGCAGCCCCCAGAGAGGGAGGGCACACCAAGAGACCCAGTACTTC CASSPQRGRAHQETQYF
TRBD1 few TRBJ2-7 TRBV30 TGTGCCTGGAGTACTGGACAGGGGATCTCCTACGAGCAGTACTTC CAWSTGQGISYEQYF
. . TRBJ1-1 TRBV7-9 TGTGCCAGCAGCTTAGGGGGCGGTGGTACTGAAGCTTTCTTT CASSLGGGGTEAFF
. . TRBJ2-1 TRBV12-5 TGTGCTTGTGGTTTGGGGGCGGTGTTGGGGACTGGGCGGGAATACAATGAGCAGTTCTTC CACGLGAVLGTGREYNEQFF
TRBD1 . TRBJ2-7 TRBV18 TGTGCCAGCTCATCCTTACCGGGACAGGGGACGGAGCAGTACTTC CASSSLPGQGTEQYF
TRBD1 . TRBJ2-7 TRBV4-3 TGCGCCAGCAGCCACGGACAGGGCTACGAGCAGTACTTC CASSHGQGYEQYF
. . TRBJ1-5 TRBV27 TGTGCCAGCAGTGGCCAAAGGGGAGGTCAGCCCCAGCATTTT CASSGQRGGQPQHF
TRBD2 . TRBJ2-1 TRBV7-8 TGTGCCAGCAGCGTTTCGGGACTAGCGGTAATCCCTTCCTACAATGAGCAGTTCTTC CASSVSGLAVIPSYNEQFF
TRBD2 . TRBJ2-1 TRBV5-1 TGCGCCAGCAGCTTGATAGCGGGGGCGTACAATGAGCAGTTCTTC CASSLIAGAYNEQFF
. . TRBJ1-1 TRBV4-3 TGCGCCAGCAGCCAAGCGGGGTCTGAGGAAGCTTTCTTT CASSQAGSEEAFF
TRBD1 . TRBJ2-3 TRBV13 TGTGCCAGCAGCTCCCGGACAGGAAGCACAGATACGCAGTATTTT CASSSRTGSTDTQYF
TRBD1 . TRBJ1-2 TRBV13 TGTGCCAGCAGCCGGGACAGCCTCTATGGCTACACCTTC CASSRDSLYGYTF
. once TRBJ2-5 TRBV7-2 TGTGCCAGCAGCTTAGGGGGGAATGAAGAGACCCAGTACTTC CASSLGGNEETQYF
. . TRBJ1-2 TRBV11-3 TGTGCCAGCAGCTTAAACGGCTACTATGGCTACACCTTC CASSLNGYYGYTF
. . TRBJ2-3 TRBV7-8 TGTGCCAGCAGCCTTGTAGGGGGGTCCACAGATACGCAGTATTTT CASSLVGGSTDTQYF
TRBD2 . TRBJ2-1 TRBV27 TGTGCCAGCAGTTTTCTAGCGGGAGAAGGTGAGCAGTTCTTC CASSFLAGEGEQFF
. once TRBJ2-2 TRBV5-1 TGCGCCAGCAGGGACAGCCCGAACACCGGGGAGCTGTTTTTT CASRDSPNTGELFF
. . TRBJ2-3 TRBV6-4 TGTGCCACCTCACAGGAGGGCACAGATACGCAGTATTTT CATSQEGTDTQYF
. . TRBJ2-1 TRBV20-1 TGCAGTGCTCCGGAGCGGACCGAGCAGTTCTTC CSAPERTEQFF
. few TRBJ2-7 TRBV18 TGTGCCAGCTCACCAAAAGGCCCGGACGAGCAGTACTTC CASSPKGPDEQYF
. once TRBJ2-3 TRBV3-1/TRBV3-2 TGTGCCAGCAGGCGAGGGCTGGATACGCAGTATTTT CASRRGLDTQYF
. . TRBJ2-1 TRBV9 TGTGCCAGCAGCGTAGGGAGTAGCGGCCTGTACAATGAGCAGTTCTTC CASSVGSSGLYNEQFF
. . TRBJ1-1 TRBV4-1 TGCGCCAGCAGCCCGGGCCTCCCCATGAACACTGAAGCTTTCTTT CASSPGLPMNTEAFF
TRBD1 . TRBJ1-4 TRBV3-1/TRBV3-2 TGTGCCAGCAGTCGGACAGGTGGGAATGAAAAACTGTTTTTT CASSRTGGNEKLFF
. . TRBJ1-2 TRBV18 TGTGCCAGCTCACCTTACAATACAGGAGGGCACTATGGCTACACCTTC CASSPYNTGGHYGYTF
. few TRBJ1-2 TRBV4-2 TGTGCCAGCAGCTCGCAGCGCGGTGGCTACACCTTC CASSSQRGGYTF
TRBD1 . TRBJ2-1 TRBV7-9 TGTGCCAGCAGCCCCAGACCAGGGACAGGGGTACGTGGTGAGCAGTTCTTC CASSPRPGTGVRGEQFF
TRBD1 . TRBJ2-1 TRBV18 TGTGCCAGCTCACCTCCGACGGGACAGGGCCTACGAAATGAGCAGTTCTTC CASSPPTGQGLRNEQFF
. once TRBJ1-1 TRBV7-9 TGTGCCAGCAGCCGGGGGAGCAACACTGAAGCTTTCTTT CASSRGSNTEAFF
TRBD1 . TRBJ2-1 TRBV28 TGTGCCAGCAGTTTATGGGGGACAGTACCCTACAATGAGCAGTTCTTC CASSLWGTVPYNEQFF
TRBD1 . TRBJ1-5 TRBV4-2 TGTGCCAGCAGCCCGGGACAGGGCGAGCAGCCCCAGCATTTT CASSPGQGEQPQHF
. . TRBJ2-2 TRBV18 TGTGCCAGCTCACCCCTTCGGGCCTCAAACACCGGGGAGCTGTTTTTT CASSPLRASNTGELFF
. . TRBJ1-1 TRBV28 TGTGCCAGCAGCGACGGATGGAACACTGAAGCTTTCTTT CASSDGWNTEAFF
. . TRBJ1-2 TRBV5-1 TGCGCCAGCAGCCCATTGACAGGATCTAACTATGGCTACACCTTC CASSPLTGSNYGYTF
. few TRBJ1-6 TRBV5-4 TGTGCCAGCAGCTTGGTACCGGGGGGCGGGAATTCACCCCTCCACTTT CASSLVPGGGNSPLHF
TRBD2 . TRBJ2-3 TRBV25-1 TGTGCCAGCAGTGGAATGGCCTCTAGCGGGGGGTCCACAGATACGCAGTATTTT CASSGMASSGGSTDTQYF
TRBD2 . TRBJ2-5 TRBV29-1 TGCACTACTGGGGAGGGGTCGGAGACCCAGTACTTC CTTGEGSETQYF
TRBD1 . TRBJ2-7 TRBV29-1 TGCAGCGCCGAAACAGGGGGCTGGGGGTACGAGCAGTACTTC CSAETGGWGYEQYF